This T cell receptor beta chain was captured by sequencing in a study of T cell responses to AZD1222 COVID-19 vaccine (dated by TCRdb to about 2021). About the investigation overall: AZD1222 recipients given second doses at about 4 weeks or at about 12 weeks were pooled, since spike-specific TCR depth and breadth were not found to differ between the two schedules. A total of approximately 250 trial participants underwent TCR sequencing, of whom nearly 210 had received two doses of AZD1222 and about 25 had received two doses of the MenACWY control vaccine. Trial participants were enrolled into age subgroups of 18-55, 56-69 and 70-plus years, which contained about 150, 28 and 57 TCR-sequenced participants, respectively.

The paper's findings and limits, for the study overall: Only a handful of AZD1222 recipients were SARS-CoV-2 seropositive at baseline, limiting conclusions about previously exposed vaccinees. The 56-69-year group was small, and its depth increase did not reach significance, likely because of low power. No day 14 peak-response samples were available, so repertoires were characterized only after the peak T cell response. Reportedly, close to half of the unique spike-specific TCRs recognized epitopes lying outside the regions that are mutated in the B.1.351 and B.1.1.7 variants. After two AZD1222 doses, both the breadth and the depth of spike-specific TCRs were significantly higher than at day 0 and than in MenACWY recipients. Participants were mostly white British and included more females than males, and it was suggested by the authors that clonal diversity may have been underestimated. The whole spike protein was spanned by vaccine-associated CD4 TCRs, and dominant responses were seen in regions 160-218 and 743-854.

The label giving this sample's time point can be read as: baseline before first vaccination. Samples from vaccinated people were obtained from the UK trials COV001 and COV002, which included a single-blind randomized controlled phase 2/3 trial of AZD1222 (ChAdOx1 nCoV-19) in healthy adults. For TCRbeta chain sequencing, PBMC samples were collected from trial participants at day 0 and at day 28 after the second dose. CDR1 and CDR2 are read off the germline V gene as MNHNS and SASEGT. From the cysteine up to the phenylalanine, the CDR3 has a length of 15 residues. Only the CDR3 part of the read is kept: 45 bases, read in frame from the first base. V and J lose 0 bases and 2 bases, and a span of 11 bases separates them. Comment on this clone: Its target antigen remains unknown. Base quality data are lacking; no much larger clone is found one base away.

The CDR3 regions of human TCRbeta chains were subjected to immunosequencing. The source study handled its data this way. TCRs in the repertoires were compared against a reference library of SARS-CoV-2-specific TCRs that had been generated with the MIRA antigen-specificity platform. Breadth meant the fraction of unique TCRs that were SARS-CoV-2-associated, whereas depth meant the fraction of total T cells that were SARS-CoV-2-associated. Each spike-specific TCR was assigned to its reactive spike region and to a CD4 or CD8 class using the MIRA data. Log10-transformed breadth and depth values were compared by one-way ANOVA with Sidak's multiple comparisons tests. TCRdb obtained this table from immuneACCESS and retained in-frame rearrangements with V and J assigned. These tables miss some clones; where compared with another copy, unresolved V genes account for less than half of the shortfall, and the remainder is unexplained. The V and J calls and clone size come from that table; D and trimming were worked out from the DNA. The sample data list around 100,000 clones, and roughly 87% of these were observed just once. The ten largest clonotypes hold approximately 15% of the sample.

The rearrangement joined TRBV6-1 to TRBJ2-7, with a tentative D gene TRBD2 over 6 matching bases. Here the sequenced sample was peripheral blood, taken on day 0 of AZD1222 vaccination. The receptor was derived from an adult in good health. The bases are TGTGCCAGCAGTGAAGCCTCGGGGGTTACCTACGAGCAGTACTTC. The resulting protein is CASSEASGVTYEQYF.